A selection of T cell receptor beta chains follows, all from one sample in a study of cytomegalovirus exposure and HLA in healthy donors. The protocol was immunoSEQ multiplex PCR, while the TCRdb copy is restricted to in-frame clones and leaves out a portion. This table holds roughly 130,000 clones, approximately 80% found once. Sample: PBMCs. These receptors all stem from a male donor in good health and CMV-seropositive. The CDR3 runs from the conserved cysteine through the conserved F or W. The D gene is left open where the match is weak. Not all rows give a size; the values are once, few, many and, for expanded clones, a class.

CDR3 DNA | CDR3 protein | J gene | D gene | clone size | V gene
TGTGCCAGCAGCTTGGGACAGGGCCCCTACGAGCAGTACTTC | CASSLGQGPYEQYF | TRBJ2-7 | TRBD1 | NA | TRBV5-6
TGTGCCTGGAGAGTCGGTTCCGGGAGGACCAACACCGGGGAGCTGTTTTTT | CAWRVGSGRTNTGELFF | TRBJ2-2 | TRBD2 | NA | TRBV30
TGCGCCTGCAGATCCGGGACAGGGAACAACGAGCAGTACTTC | CACRSGTGNNEQYF | TRBJ2-7 | TRBD1 | NA | TRBV5-1
TGTGCCAGCTCACCAGAGGTCCAGCGGGGGGGCAACAATGAGCAGTTCTTC | CASSPEVQRGGNNEQFF | TRBJ2-1 | TRBD2 | few | TRBV18
TGTGCCAGCAGTCTCAAACGGGACACGGCTTCCTATGGCTACACCTTC | CASSLKRDTASYGYTF | TRBJ1-2 | NA | NA | TRBV27
TGTGCCATCAGTGGGTCCGGAGGGGATATGCATGAAAAACTGTTTTTT | CAISGSGGDMHEKLFF | TRBJ1-4 | NA | NA | TRBV10-3
TGTGCCAGCAGCTTACAGGGGGAAGAGACCCAGTACTTC | CASSLQGEETQYF | TRBJ2-5 | TRBD1 | NA | TRBV13
TGCGCCAGCAGCTCCGGGACATCCTACAATGAGCAGTTCTTC | CASSSGTSYNEQFF | TRBJ2-1 | NA | NA | TRBV5-1
TGCAGCGTTGCAGTGCGGGGGGCGAACACCGGGGAGCTGTTTTTT | CSVAVRGANTGELFF | TRBJ2-2 | TRBD2 | NA | TRBV29-1
TGTGCCAGCAGCTTGAGGGGGACACGGAAAGCTTTCTTT | CASSLRGTRKAFF | TRBJ1-1 | NA | NA | TRBV5-8
TGTGCCAGCAGTTTATGGGGGACAGCCCCGTCCCTCTCTGGGGCCAACGTCCTGACTTTC | CASSLWGTAPSLSGANVLTF | TRBJ2-6 | TRBD1 | NA | TRBV27
TGTGCCAGCAGCTTAGAATTAGCGGGGGGCTACAATGAGCAGTTCTTC | CASSLELAGGYNEQFF | TRBJ2-1 | TRBD2 | few | TRBV7-8
TGTGCCAGCAGCTTTGTCGCCGGGACACGGCTAATGAACACTGAAGCTTTCTTT | CASSFVAGTRLMNTEAFF | TRBJ1-1 | NA | NA | TRBV7-8
TGTGCCAGCAGTGAAGGGCTAGCGGGAATATTAATACAAGAGACCCAGTACTTC | CASSEGLAGILIQETQYF | TRBJ2-5 | TRBD2 | NA | TRBV2
TGTGCCAGCAGCTTAAGGGGACTAGCGGACCACACCGGGGAGCTGTTTTTT | CASSLRGLADHTGELFF | TRBJ2-2 | TRBD2 | NA | TRBV7-9
TGTGCCAGCAGCTCTGTCGGGACAGGGGACGAAAAACTGTTTTTT | CASSSVGTGDEKLFF | TRBJ1-4 | TRBD1 | few | TRBV7-2
TGTGCCAGCAGTAACCCGGGACTAGCCTTTGAGCAGTTCTTC | CASSNPGLAFEQFF | TRBJ2-1 | TRBD2 | once | TRBV6-6
TGTGCCAGCAACCCCGGGGAGGACCCTAACTATGGCTACACCTTC | CASNPGEDPNYGYTF | TRBJ1-2 | NA | once | TRBV6-1
TGTGCCACCCTAGTGGGACAGCCTGGGGCCAACGTCCTGACTTTC | CATLVGQPGANVLTF | TRBJ2-6 | TRBD1 | NA | TRBV10-3
TGTGCCAGCAGTAAAGGGGTCCAAGAGACCCAGTACTTC | CASSKGVQETQYF | TRBJ2-5 | NA | NA | TRBV11-2
TGTGCCAGCAGCTTCCTTCCTGAAGCTTTCTTT | CASSFLPEAFF | TRBJ1-1 | NA | NA | TRBV11-2
TGTGCCAGCAGCGTACGTACTAGCGGGAGGCAAACCGGGGAGCTGTTTTTT | CASSVRTSGRQTGELFF | TRBJ2-2 | TRBD2 | NA | TRBV9
TGTGCCAGCAGTTCTAGCGGGAGGGGGCAAGAGACCCAGTACTTC | CASSSSGRGQETQYF | TRBJ2-5 | TRBD2 | NA | TRBV27
TGTGCCAGCAGTTACGACCCGGGATGGTGGTATGGCTACACCTTC | CASSYDPGWWYGYTF | TRBJ1-2 | NA | once | TRBV6-5
TGTGCCAGTAGCCAGGGGATAGCAACTAATGAAAAACTGTTTTTT | CASSQGIATNEKLFF | TRBJ1-4 | NA | NA | TRBV19
TGTGCCAGCAGTGAAATGACCGGGACAACTTATGGCTACACCTTC | CASSEMTGTTYGYTF | TRBJ1-2 | NA | NA | TRBV6-1
TGTGCCAGCAGCCAACTTACGTTGCTAGCGGGTGGAATTAACTCCTACAATGAGCAGTTCTTC | CASSQLTLLAGGINSYNEQFF | TRBJ2-1 | TRBD2 | NA | TRBV7-8
TGTGCCAGCAGCCCGGGACAGCCCTACGAGCAGTACTTC | CASSPGQPYEQYF | TRBJ2-7 | TRBD1 | NA | TRBV7-3
TGCGCCAGCAGCGAACAGGGGGCGGGTCTTGAAAAACTGTTTTTT | CASSEQGAGLEKLFF | TRBJ1-4 | TRBD1 | NA | TRBV5-1
TGTGCCAGCAGTTTAGACAGGGGGCTCCCCGGGGAGCTGTTTTTT | CASSLDRGLPGELFF | TRBJ2-2 | TRBD1 | once | TRBV27
TGCGCCAGCAGCCTGGGACAGGGTGACACTGAAGCTTTCTTT | CASSLGQGDTEAFF | TRBJ1-1 | TRBD1 | NA | TRBV4-1
TGCGCCAGCAGCCAAGAACCTAGCGGGGGCCAAGAGACCCAGTACTTC | CASSQEPSGGQETQYF | TRBJ2-5 | TRBD2 | NA | TRBV4-1
TGCGCCAGCAGCTTTTCGAGCGGGTCCAACAATGAGCAGTTCTTC | CASSFSSGSNNEQFF | TRBJ2-1 | NA | NA | TRBV5-1
TGTGCCAGTAACCCGGACAGGGATAGCAATCAGCCCCAGCATTTT | CASNPDRDSNQPQHF | TRBJ1-5 | TRBD1 | NA | TRBV19
TGTGCCAGTAGTGGGGGGGGGTATCGTGAGCAGTTCTTC | CASSGGGYREQFF | TRBJ2-1 | TRBD2 | NA | TRBV19
TGTGCCAGCAGCTCCGCACGGACTAGCAATGAGCAGTTCTTC | CASSSARTSNEQFF | TRBJ2-1 | TRBD2 | NA | TRBV7-6
TGTGCCAGTAGTATAGTCCTACAGGGGGGCAAAAACATTCAGTACTTC | CASSIVLQGGKNIQYF | TRBJ2-4 | TRBD1 | NA | TRBV19
TGTGCCAGCAGCTTAGGCACAGAACTCTACGAGCAGTACTTC | CASSLGTELYEQYF | TRBJ2-7 | NA | NA | TRBV7-9
TGTGCCAGCAGCTCAAGGGATGCGGGAGTCAACAATGAGCAGTTCTTC | CASSSRDAGVNNEQFF | TRBJ2-1 | TRBD2 | NA | TRBV7-9
TGTGCCAGCAGTCCCCGGGCGGGAGGGGACACCGGGGAGCTGTTTTTT | CASSPRAGGDTGELFF | TRBJ2-2 | TRBD2 | NA | TRBV6-6
TGTGCCAGCAGCTTCACAAGCGGCGTTAATGAGCAGTTCTTC | CASSFTSGVNEQFF | TRBJ2-1 | NA | few | TRBV7-2
TGTGCCAGCACCCGCCTCCGCGGCCGGGGGGAGACCCAGTACTTC | CASTRLRGRGETQYF | TRBJ2-5 | NA | NA | TRBV6-5
TGTGCCTGGAGTGTACGAACTCAAGAGACCCAGTACTTC | CAWSVRTQETQYF | TRBJ2-5 | NA | NA | TRBV30
TGTGCCAGCAGCACGTTCTTAGTCACAGATACGCAGTATTTT | CASSTFLVTDTQYF | TRBJ2-3 | NA | NA | TRBV7-6
TGCGCCAGCAGTTTTTTGACTAGCGGGACTGCGGGGGGAGATACGCAGTATTTT | CASSFLTSGTAGGDTQYF | TRBJ2-3 | TRBD2 | NA | TRBV5-1
TGTGCCAGTACCTTACCGGGACAGGCGGCCTACGAGCAGTACTTC | CASTLPGQAAYEQYF | TRBJ2-7 | TRBD1 | NA | TRBV19
TGTGCCAGCAGCGTATCCGGACAGATTAATTCACCCCTCCACTTT | CASSVSGQINSPLHF | TRBJ1-6 | NA | NA | TRBV9
TGTGCCAGCAGGGACAGGGGAGGGACTGAAGCTTTCTTT | CASRDRGGTEAFF | TRBJ1-1 | TRBD1 | NA | TRBV6-4
TGCGCCAGCAGCCGGGACAGGGCGGTCACTGAAGCTTTCTTT | CASSRDRAVTEAFF | TRBJ1-1 | TRBD1 | few | TRBV10-1
TGTGCCTGGAGCCCACCGGGGTCCTACGAGCAGTACTTC | CAWSPPGSYEQYF | TRBJ2-7 | NA | NA | TRBV30
TGTGCCAGCAGTGGGGCAGGGAAAAACATTCAGTACTTC | CASSGAGKNIQYF | TRBJ2-4 | NA | NA | TRBV2
TGTGCCAGTAGTACGGGGAATCAGCCCCAGCATTTT | CASSTGNQPQHF | TRBJ1-5 | NA | few | TRBV19
TGTGCCAGCAGTTTAAGTACTTTCGCCTACGAGCAGTACTTC | CASSLSTFAYEQYF | TRBJ2-7 | NA | NA | TRBV28
TGTGCCAGCAGCGGGCGGACAGTAGCTAACTATGGCTACACCTTC | CASSGRTVANYGYTF | TRBJ1-2 | NA | NA | TRBV11-2
TGTGCCAGCTCACCGGAACAGGGCGTTCACGAGCAGTACTTC | CASSPEQGVHEQYF | TRBJ2-7 | NA | NA | TRBV18
TGTTCCAGCATCAATCGGGCAGGACTCTCCTACGAGCAGTACTTC | CSSINRAGLSYEQYF | TRBJ2-7 | NA | NA | TRBV7-9